This is a list of T cell receptor beta chains from one sample in a study of control samples from healthy donors and cancer patients. Libraries were prepared by immunoSEQ multiplex PCR; TCRdb keeps only in-frame clonotypes and omits some of them. The repertoire has about 140,000 clones, about 90% of them found once; the top ten carry 5.5% to 7.5%. Sequencing was performed on blood. The receptors stem from a man in his late teens or twenties in good health. Each CDR3 is given with its conserved first and last residue.

v_gene	len	j_gene	CDR3aa
TRBV19	13	TRBJ1-5	CASSMDIYQPQHF
TRBV28	14	TRBJ1-2	CASSPPGTPTFYTF
TRBV14	14	TRBJ1-1	CASSRTSGVTEAFF
TRBV21-1	16	TRBJ1-2	CASSKRVRGRDYGYTF
TRBV6-2/TRBV6-3	15	TRBJ1-5	CASSPRGGGDQPQHF
TRBV19	13	TRBJ2-5	CASSIGLQETQYF
TRBV6-5	14	TRBJ1-2	CASSYSNLQNGYTF
TRBV5-1	16	TRBJ2-1	CASSKTLAGGENEQFF
TRBV7-9	16	TRBJ1-5	CASSLEGQGVGQPQHF
TRBV19	13	TRBJ2-1	CASSILTPDEQFF
TRBV3-1/TRBV3-2	18	TRBJ1-3	CASSPQNPGTGSGNTIYF
TRBV4-1	21	TRBJ1-6	CASSQVRVLLDKITYNSPLHF
TRBV28	12	TRBJ1-2	CASSNRGGRSTF
TRBV5-6	17	TRBJ2-2	CASSPGFRGSNTGELFF
TRBV28	15	TRBJ2-7	CASSLTRDRGYEQYF
TRBV12-3/TRBV12-4	13	TRBJ2-5	CASSSGLEETQYF
TRBV21-1	17	TRBJ2-1	CASSSSLGTGVKVEQFF
TRBV19	14	TRBJ1-1	CASTRQGMGTEAFF
TRBV5-1	14	TRBJ1-1	CASSRLGQDTEAFF
TRBV7-9	17	TRBJ2-3	CASSLAPGGGTTGTQYF
TRBV6-5	15	TRBJ2-2	CASTKDRGSAGELFF
TRBV19	14	TRBJ1-5	CASSIVEGSQPQHF
TRBV9	16	TRBJ2-7	CASSVSMGGATYEQYF
TRBV27	12	TRBJ2-1	CASSSDYNEQFF
TRBV29-1	13	TRBJ1-1	CSTWDRRGTEAFF
TRBV5-1	14	TRBJ1-4	CASSYGTANEKLFF
TRBV7-9	17	TRBJ2-2	CASSGDRLAGGNGELFF
TRBV3-1/TRBV3-2	16	TRBJ1-1	CASSQDWAGGNTEAFF
TRBV30	15	TRBJ1-2	CAWSALLRGDYGYTF
TRBV11-2	14	TRBJ2-3	CASSLALLGDTQYF
TRBV11-3	17	TRBJ2-3	CASSPGLAGVWTDTQYF
TRBV4-2	14	TRBJ1-2	CASSQVGGAYGYTF
TRBV9	17	TRBJ2-1	CASSVGGGATSYNEQFF
TRBV3-1/TRBV3-2	14	TRBJ1-2	CASSQTGLNYGYTF
TRBV3-1/TRBV3-2	14	TRBJ2-2	CASNGRVGAGELFF
TRBV6-2/TRBV6-3	13	TRBJ1-5	CASSFSSDWPQHF
TRBV10-1	13	TRBJ2-2	CASRVGSSGELFF
TRBV10-3	17	TRBJ2-2	CAISGPTGKPNTGELFF
TRBV14	16	TRBJ2-3	CASSQGLAGGQDTQYF